These 6 T cell receptor beta chains share one sample of origin, sequenced in a study of blood T cell repertoires in COVID-19. Sequenced by immunoSEQ multiplex PCR; TCRdb stores in-frame clones only, minus some. This sample has around 320,000 clones, with 88% found just once. Sequencing was carried out using peripheral blood. These receptor sequences come from a woman aged 25 to 45 who had recovered from COVID-19.

V usage is TRBV19 and J usage is TRBJ1-1, with D perhaps TRBD1 (6 bases). CDR1 and CDR2 from the germline V gene are LNHDA and SQIVND (reference sequence). Deletions cut 7 bases from V and 3 bases from J, with 18 bases between. CDR3 size: 15 residues. The CDR3 here is CASTLLGQGHTEAFF. The CDR3 DNA sequence: TGTGCCAGTACCCTATTGGGGCAGGGGCACACTGAAGCTTTCTTT.

V is TRBV28 and J is TRBJ2-7; TRBD1 aligns across 9 bases. The germline V gene encodes CDR1 MDHEN and CDR2 SYDVKM. V was pared by 6 bases and J by 4 bases, with 7 bases of the junction left unmatched. The CDR3 consists of 14 residues. The CDR3 protein is CASSPGTGLYEQYF. The DNA of the CDR3 is TGTGCCAGCAGCCCCGGGACAGGGTTGTACGAGCAGTACTTC.

The chain's CDR3 is CASRLDYTDTQYF. Written as DNA, the CDR3 is TGTGCCAGCAGGCTGGACTACACAGATACGCAGTATTTT. The V gene is TRBV28, the J gene TRBJ2-3, with a tentative D call TRBD2 (6 bases). Per the germline V gene, CDR1 is MDHEN and CDR2 is SYDVKM. The CDR3 is made up of 13 amino acids. The V gene lost 6 bases and the J gene lost 2 bases, with 9 bases spanning the gap.

The chain carries TRBV28 and TRBJ1-1, with a weak D call TRBD1 (6 bases). The germline V gene encodes CDR1 MDHEN and CDR2 SYDVKM. The V gene lost 6 bases and the J gene lost 6 bases, with 11 bases spanning the gap. The CDR3 runs to 12 residues. Here the CDR3 DNA reads TGTGCCAGCAGACCTGACAGGCCTGAAGCTTTCTTT. This gives the protein CASRPDRPEAFF.

This clone was seen just once. The V gene is TRBV12-3 or TRBV12-4, the J gene TRBJ2-5, with 7 positions matching TRBD2. The V segment lost 3 bases and the J segment 5 bases; nucleotides outside the gene matches: 3. This CDR3 comprises 13 residues. The CDR3 is CASSFWGGETQYF. DNA of the CDR3: TGTGCCAGCAGTTTCTGGGGAGGGGAGACCCAGTACTTC.

The chain has TRBV2 and TRBJ1-2; 11 bases fit TRBD1. The CDR3 runs to 13 residues. The ends lost 5 bases at V and 7 bases at J; junction bases unmatched: 3. CDR1 is SNHLY, CDR2 FYNNEI, per germline. The CDR3 sequence is CASSFGQGAGYTF. The CDR3 DNA reads as TGTGCCAGCAGTTTTGGACAGGGGGCTGGCTACACCTTC.